Below, 12 T cell receptor beta chains from the same sample are listed, as sequenced in a study of response to subunit inactivated influenza vaccine. TCRdb processed the RT-PCR reads anew with MiXCR; each CDR3 protein has one entry. The sample holds some 500,000 distinct CDR3 sequences; 25% are singletons and the top ten take 1.9%. The sequences come from CD4+ T cells sorted from PBMCs, collected around 5 days after vaccination. These receptors were obtained from a man aged 50 to 59 who received an inactivated influenza vaccine.

This clonotype was observed a handful of times. The chain joins TRBV29-1 to TRBJ2-2, with D possibly being TRBD1 (6 bases). CDR1 and CDR2 from the germline V gene are SQVTM and ANQGSEA. Trimming removed 4 bases at V and 0 bases at J, with 9 bases between. The CDR3 loop spans 14 amino acids. This CDR3 reads CSVGRTANTGELFF. DNA of the CDR3: TGCAGCGTTGGAAGGACAGCGAACACCGGGGAGCTGTTTTTT.

The rearrangement links TRBV20-1 to TRBJ2-7; possible D gene TRBD1, 6 bases. Germline V gene sequence: CDR1 DFQATT, CDR2 SNEGSKA (reference sequence). This CDR3 has 14 residues. The germline V and J ends were trimmed by 3 bases and 3 bases, with 15 bases remaining between them. CDR3 in amino acids: CSARAGQRLYEQYF. The CDR3 DNA is TGCAGTGCTAGGGCCGGACAGCGCCTCTACGAGCAGTACTTC.

The chain links TRBV12-3 or TRBV12-4 to TRBJ2-2, with 11 positions matching TRBD1. The V and J ends lost 4 bases and 7 bases, in that order; junction bases with no gene match: 8. The CDR3 length is 16 residues. The CDR3 DNA is TGTGCCAGCAGTTCGGACAGGGGGCGAGTCGGCGGGGAGCTGTTTTTT. Translating it yields CASSSDRGRVGGELFF.

This clonotype has more than one count but fewer than ten. This chain uses TRBV4-3 with TRBJ1-6; the D gene is possibly TRBD1 (5 bases). In germline, CDR1 is LGHNA, CDR2 YSLEER. V dropped 0 bases and J dropped 6 bases, with 15 bases sitting between them. CDR3 length equals 17 residues. CDR3 region: CASSQDRGDRSNSPLHF. The CDR3 bases are TGCGCCAGCAGCCAAGATCGGGGGGATCGGAGTAATTCACCCCTCCACTTT.

This chain links TRBV6-2 or TRBV6-3 with TRBJ2-1, with 10 bases fitting TRBD2. Germline CDR1 MNHEY, CDR2 SVGEGT. The CDR3 contains 16 residues. V lost 5 bases and J lost 3; bases outside the gene matches: 7. The CDR3 here is CASSRTSSGSYNEQFF. The CDR3 nucleotides are TGTGCCAGCAGTCGCACATCTAGCGGGAGCTACAATGAGCAGTTCTTC.

This chain links TRBV6-5 with TRBJ2-7; D may be TRBD2 (5 bases). This CDR3 has 12 residues. Trimming stripped 2 bases from V and 7 bases from J, with 9 bases between. Germline V lookup: CDR1 MNHEY, CDR2 SVGAGI. This CDR3 reads CASSYPTGEQYF. CDR3 coding DNA: TGTGCCAGCAGTTACCCAACGGGGGAGCAGTACTTC.

The chain joins TRBV10-3 to TRBJ2-7; D may be TRBD1 or TRBD2 (5 bases each). V dropped 0 bases and J dropped 3 bases, with 15 bases sitting between them. In germline, CDR1 is ENHRY, CDR2 SYGVKD. The length of the CDR3 is 16 residues. The CDR3 nucleotides are TGTGCCATCAGTGAGTCGGGACCGAGGTCTCTCTACGAGCAGTACTTC. Its protein is CAISESGPRSLYEQYF.

The chain is built from TRBV7-6 and TRBJ2-1; the match to TRBD2 covers 10 bases. The length of the CDR3 is 17 residues. Germline values: CDR1 SGHVS, CDR2 FNYEAQ. Losses at the gene ends were 1 base for V and 9 bases for J; bases not matched to a gene: 12. The CDR3 coding sequence is TGTGCCAGCAGCTTAGTGGGTAGCGGGAGGCTCACGGGTGAGCAGTTCTTC. Its translation is CASSLVGSGRLTGEQFF.

The chain recombines TRBV11-1 with TRBJ2-3, with unresolved D. CDR3 length equals 13 residues. The V gene lost 5 bases and the J gene lost 2 bases, with 8 bases spanning the gap. Germline CDR1 and CDR2: SGHAT and FQDESV (reference sequence). This chain's CDR3 is CASSQLYTDTQYF. The CDR3 DNA is TGTGCCAGCAGCCAACTTTACACAGATACGCAGTATTTT.

This clonotype was counted at least ten times. The chain combines TRBV20-1 with TRBJ2-7; 8 bases align to TRBD2. V lost 0 bases, J lost 2 bases, and 6 bases stayed unmatched. Germline CDR1 and CDR2: DFQATT and SNEGSKA (reference sequence). CDR3 size: 15 residues. The CDR3 DNA reads TGCAGTGCTAGAGATCGTCGCGGGAGGACCTACGAGCAGTACTTC. This codes for CSARDRRGRTYEQYF.

The rearrangement joins TRBV5-4 to TRBJ2-3; D is possibly TRBD1 (5 bases). Looked up from germline, CDR1 is SGHNT and CDR2 is YYREEE (reference sequence). V dropped 2 bases and J dropped 5 bases, with 12 bases sitting between them. This CDR3 has 14 amino acids. CDR3 in DNA: TGTGCCAGCAGCTTTGGACAAACGAAAGATACGCAGTATTTT. Its protein product is CASSFGQTKDTQYF.

This clonotype was recorded a few times. The chain recombines TRBV7-9 with TRBJ1-2; TRBD1 aligns across 7 bases. J was trimmed by 6 bases and V by 3 bases; bases with no gene match: 7. This CDR3 has 14 amino acids. Germline V CDR1 and CDR2: SEHNR, FQNEAQ (reference sequence). The CDR3 DNA reads as TGTGCCAGCAGCTTCTCCGGGGACAGCGATGGCTACACCTTC. It codes for CASSFSGDSDGYTF. The variable domain in full, with the rest retrieved from reference TRBV7-9 and TRBJ1-2, is DTGVSQNPRHKITKRGQNVTFRCDPISEHNRLYWYRQTLGQGPEFLTYFQNEAQLEKSRLLSDRFSAERPKGSFSTLEIQRTEQGDSAMYLCASSFSGDSDGYTFGSGTRLTVV.